What follows are 14 T cell receptor beta chains derived from one specimen sequenced in a study of shared clonotypes between healthy human individuals. Sequenced by immunoSEQ multiplex PCR; TCRdb stores in-frame clones only, minus some. The sample holds millions of clones; about 95% are singletons and the top ten take under 0.15%. The sequenced sample was naive CD4+ T cells sorted from blood. This sample's subset: CD45RA+ positively selected. These receptors originate from a man between 18 and 29 years old in good health.

CDR3 DNA: TGTGCCAGTAGTAGACAGGCCGGGATATACGAGCAGTACTTC. Protein sequence: CASSRQAGIYEQYF. The rearrangement joins TRBV19 to TRBJ2-7; D might be TRBD1 (6 bases). This CDR3 region has 14 residues. Germline V CDR1 and CDR2: LNHDA, SQIVND (reference sequence). V was clipped by 4 bases and J by 4 bases, with 14 bases between them. Combining the CDR3 with reference TRBV19 and TRBJ2-7 gives the whole variable domain DGGITQSPKYLFRKEGQNVTLSCEQNLNHDAMYWYRQDPGQGLRLIYYSQIVNDFQKGDIAEGYSVSREKKESFPLTVTSAQKNPTAFYLCASSRQAGIYEQYFGPGTRLTVT.

This chain connects TRBV5-1 to TRBJ2-3, with 9 bases fitting TRBD1. Trimming cost V 4 bases and J 2 bases; bases outside gene matches: 8. CDR3 length: 16 residues. CDR1 is SGHRS, CDR2 YFSETQ, per germline. CDR3: CASSGRDRDNTDTQYF. The DNA of the CDR3 is TGCGCCAGCAGCGGCCGGGACAGGGACAACACAGATACGCAGTATTTT. Combining the CDR3 with reference TRBV5-1 and TRBJ2-3 gives the whole variable domain KAGVTQTPRYLIKTRGQQVTLSCSPISGHRSVSWYQQTPGQGLQFLFEYFSETQRNKGNFPGRFSGRQFSNSRSEMNVSTLELGDSALYLCASSGRDRDNTDTQYFGPGTRLTVL.

This rearrangement joins TRBV10-3 to TRBJ1-1; a possible D gene is TRBD1 (6 bases). Trimming took off 6 bases at V and 7 bases at J, with 15 bases between the two ends. From germline, CDR1 is ENHRY and CDR2 SYGVKD. This CDR3 comprises 13 residues. CDR3: CAISTGGLGEAFF. The CDR3 DNA is TGTGCCATCAGCACCGGGGGGCTTGGTGAAGCTTTCTTT.

The rearrangement links TRBV10-3 to TRBJ2-2; 9 nucleotides agree with TRBD2. V was pared by 11 bases and J by 0 bases, with 7 bases of the junction left unmatched. The length of the CDR3 is 15 residues. The germline V gene encodes CDR1 ENHRY and CDR2 SYGVKD. CDR3 amino acids: CAAGLAGTNTGELFF. The CDR3 DNA follows: TGTGCCGCCGGGCTAGCGGGAACGAACACCGGGGAGCTGTTTTTT.

The V gene is TRBV10-3, the J gene TRBJ2-1, with 11 bases lining up with TRBD2. Trimming at V came to 7 bases and at J to 9 bases, leaving 8 bases not matched to a gene. Germline V lookup: CDR1 ENHRY, CDR2 SYGVKD. The CDR3 sequence is 14 residues long. Here the CDR3 reads CAITRFSGRGEQFF. Written as DNA, the CDR3 is TGTGCCATCACCAGATTTAGCGGGAGGGGTGAGCAGTTCTTC.

This clone is a singleton in its sample. The V call is TRBV28, the J call TRBJ1-2, with 7 bases matching TRBD1. The CDR3 totals 14 residues. Unmatched junction bases numbered 10, after V lost 5 bases and J lost 7 bases. Germline V gene sequence: CDR1 MDHEN, CDR2 SYDVKM. The CDR3 loop is CASSTYRGPLGYTF. CDR3 in DNA: TGTGCCAGCAGTACCTACAGGGGCCCCCTTGGCTACACCTTC.

J is TRBJ1-1 and V is TRBV28; D possibly corresponds to TRBD1 (6 bases). The CDR3 is 15 residues long. Germline V gene lookup returns CDR1 MDHEN and CDR2 SYDVKM. Between the trimmed V and J ends, which lost 2 bases and 1 base, there was a span of 11 bases. The CDR3 nucleotides are TGTGCCAGCAGTTTAGGGGGGGCGGCGAACACTGAAGCTTTCTTT. It translates to CASSLGGAANTEAFF.

This chain uses TRBV5-6 with TRBJ1-5, with D unresolved. V dropped 1 base and J dropped 1 base, with 12 bases sitting between them. The germline gives CDR1 SGHDT, CDR2 YYEEEE. This CDR3 is 16 amino acids long. As DNA, the CDR3 is TGTGCCAGCAGCTTGAGGACTTGGGGAAGCAATCAGCCCCAGCATTTT. Amino acids: CASSLRTWGSNQPQHF.

The chain has TRBV30 and TRBJ1-6, with D possibly matching TRBD1 (6 bases). The germline V gene has CDR1 GTSNPN and CDR2 SVGIG (reference sequence). Trimming left V 2 bases short and J 3 bases short, with 14 bases between. The CDR3 totals 16 residues. The CDR3 reads CAWSPAGAIYNSPLHF. CDR3 bases: TGTGCCTGGAGTCCGGCAGGGGCGATCTATAATTCACCCCTCCACTTT.

This sequence joins TRBV9 and TRBJ1-6; perhaps TRBD1 as D (5 bases). From germline, CDR1 is SGDLS and CDR2 YYNGEE. The length of the CDR3 is 15 residues. V lost 2 bases, J lost 10 bases, and 16 bases lay in between. In DNA, the CDR3 is TGTGCCAGCAGCGTGGGGACGGAGGGAAGCTCACCCCTCCACTTT. It translates to CASSVGTEGSSPLHF.

V is TRBV19 and J is TRBJ2-3; no definite D call. This CDR3 spans 14 amino acids. CDR1 and CDR2 from the germline V gene are LNHDA and SQIVND (reference sequence). Deletions cut 3 bases from V and 0 bases from J, with 7 bases between. The CDR3 reads CASSMAFSTDTQYF. CDR3 bases: TGTGCCAGTAGTATGGCTTTTAGCACAGATACGCAGTATTTT.

The chain couples TRBV6-1 to TRBJ1-1; D is uncertain. Trimming left V 0 bases short and J 1 base short, with 6 bases between. From germline, CDR1 is MNHNS and CDR2 SASEGT. CDR3 length equals 14 residues. The CDR3 DNA sequence: TGTGCCAGCAGTGAAGCAGGGCCGAACACTGAAGCTTTCTTT. Translating it yields CASSEAGPNTEAFF.

This chain links TRBV9 with TRBJ1-2, with a possible D match to TRBD1 (5 bases). The CDR3 consists of 16 residues. V lost 0 bases and J lost 0, with 12 bases in between. Germline V gene lookup returns CDR1 SGDLS and CDR2 YYNGEE. The CDR3 here is CASSVGWAGSNYGYTF. For the CDR3, the DNA is TGTGCCAGCAGCGTAGGATGGGCAGGGTCTAACTATGGCTACACCTTC.

This chain connects TRBV7-8 to TRBJ1-2; 7 bases match TRBD1. Germline loops: CDR1 SGHVS, CDR2 FQNEAQ. J gave up 0 bases and V 5 bases, and 6 bases lay outside the gene matches. CDR3 length equals 15 residues. CDR3 protein: CASSVGQKANYGYTF. The CDR3 DNA reads as TGTGCCAGCAGCGTGGGACAGAAAGCTAACTATGGCTACACCTTC.